Given below is one TCR beta chain in context. These data come from a study of blood T cell repertoires in COVID-19. On the study more broadly: Italy, Spain and the United States were the sources of the convalescent and acute COVID-19 samples.

Sequencing was performed with immunoSEQ multiplex PCR; in TCRdb, only in-frame clones are kept and a portion is missing. The sample lists 130,000 to 150,000 clones; under 90% were seen once. The sequenced material came from peripheral blood. This TCR came from a man in his 70s who had recovered from COVID-19.

The CDR3 nucleotides read TGCGCCAGCAGTCAATCCCCGGCAGGGTGGGCCAAAAACATTCAGTACTTC. It translates to CASSQSPAGWAKNIQYF. The chain couples TRBV23-1 to TRBJ2-4, with D possibly being TRBD1 (5 bases). TRBV23-1 is marked as an open reading frame, function uncertain. The CDR3 extends over 17 amino acids. With 0 bases removed from V and 1 base from J, the gap between germline ends came to 13 bases.